This T cell receptor (beta chain) is drawn from a study of technical replicates of blood from a few donors. CDR1 GTSNPN and CDR2 SVGIG come from the germline V gene (reference sequence). This CDR3 region has 13 residues. With V trimmed by 3 bases and J by 9 bases, 5 bases remained unmatched. Method: immunoSEQ multiplex PCR; TCRdb's copy keeps in-frame clones and lacks some. The sample has 70,000 to 95,000 clones, about 94% seen once; the top ten hold 0.24%. The clonotype originates from a human donor in good health. The material sequenced was T cells isolated from PBMCs. The genes are TRBV30 and TRBJ2-1, with 10 bases identical to TRBD1. CDR3 DNA: TGTGCCTGGAGGGGACAGGGGTCCGGTGAGCAGTTCTTC. Residues: CAWRGQGSGEQFF.